The present entry profiles one TCR beta chain with its context. Donors had localized lung adenocarcinoma, a non-small cell lung cancer. This sample was included in a study of CD4 and CD8 cells across lung adenocarcinoma regions. V dropped 5 bases and J dropped 6 bases, with 15 bases sitting between them. Per the germline V gene, CDR1 is MNHNS and CDR2 is SASEGT. The CDR3 spans 14 residues. TCRdb reprocessed the PCR reads with MiXCR, giving one entry per CDR3 protein. The table has 15,000 to 20,000 distinct CDR3 sequences, 50% seen once. Source material: CD8+ T cells from the margin of a lung tumor. The J gene is TRBJ2-3, the V gene TRBV6-1; perhaps TRBD1 as D (5 bases). The receptor was derived from a male donor with lung adenocarcinoma. The CD4 and CD8 labels of this study may be unreliable. The CDR3 DNA reads as TGTGCCAGCAGTCGAACACAGGAATTTGATACGCAGTATTTT. This gives the protein CASSRTQEFDTQYF.